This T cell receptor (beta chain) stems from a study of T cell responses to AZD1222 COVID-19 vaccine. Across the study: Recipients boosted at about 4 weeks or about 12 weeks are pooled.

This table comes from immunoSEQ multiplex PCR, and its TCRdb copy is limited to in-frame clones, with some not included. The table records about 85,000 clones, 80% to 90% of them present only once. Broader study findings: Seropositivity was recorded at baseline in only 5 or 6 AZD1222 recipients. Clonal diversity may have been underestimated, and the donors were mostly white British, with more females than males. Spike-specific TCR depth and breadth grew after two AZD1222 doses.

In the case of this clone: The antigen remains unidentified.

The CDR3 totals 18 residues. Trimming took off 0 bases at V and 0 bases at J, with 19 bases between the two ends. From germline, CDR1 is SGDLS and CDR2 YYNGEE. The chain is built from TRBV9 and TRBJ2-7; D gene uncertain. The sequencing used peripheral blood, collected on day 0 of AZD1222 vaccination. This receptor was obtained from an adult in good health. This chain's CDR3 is CASSVVGLFQLRSYEQYF. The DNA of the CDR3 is TGTGCCAGCAGCGTAGTCGGTCTCTTCCAATTACGCTCCTACGAGCAGTACTTC.